These 30 T cell receptor beta chains originate from one sample sequenced in a study of tumor and adjacent non-tumor tissue in lung cancer. A modified ARM-PCR protocol with three rounds of nested PCR amplified TCRbeta. In TCRdb, the multiplex PCR reads were re-called with MiXCR into one record per CDR3 protein. The sample holds 60,000 to 95,000 distinct CDR3 sequences, under 80% seen once. The template was RNA from unsorted bulk tissue. Material: lung tumor tissue. Every receptor here comes from a woman aged 45-59 years with non-small cell lung cancer.

Details on this clonotype: This could be a read error, since a much larger clone is one nucleotide away. A read error is likely, as this CDR3 ends without the conserved phenylalanine or tryptophan. The V call is TRBV20-1, the J call TRBJ1-4; unclear D gene. The length of the CDR3 is 12 residues. Per germline, CDR1 DFQATT and CDR2 SNEGSKA (reference sequence). V lost 5 bases, J lost 8 bases, and 12 bases lay in between. The CDR3 bases are TGCAGTGCTGAGGACCCTATCGAAAAACTGTTTTAT. Its translation: CSAEDPIEKLFY.

Notes on this clonotype: Being one base from a much bigger clone, this may be a read error. The chain combines TRBV10-3 with TRBJ1-1; D might be TRBD1 (6 bases). CDR3 length equals 16 residues. The ends were cut back, 5 bases at V and 0 bases at J, with 16 bases in the middle. Per the germline V gene, CDR1 is ENHRY and CDR2 is SYGVKD. The CDR3 protein is CAISPVSGDVNTEAFF. CDR3 in DNA: TGTGCCATCAGTCCTGTTTCAGGGGACGTGAACACTGAAGCTTTCTTT.

The chain links TRBV6-2 or TRBV6-3 to TRBJ2-7, with 12 positions matching TRBD2. There are 17 residues in the CDR3. With 5 bases clipped from V and 5 bases from J, the junction kept 13 bases outside the gene matches. Germline values: CDR1 MNHEY, CDR2 SVGEGT. The DNA for the CDR3 is TGTGCCAGCAGTCACCGGGACAAGACTAGCGGGAGTCACGAGCAGTACTTC. Translation gives CASSHRDKTSGSHEQYF.

With respect to this clonotype: This sequence may be a read error, since a much larger clone differs from it by one base. J is TRBJ1-2 and V is TRBV6-6; TRBD1 matches at 7 bases. The CDR3 totals 14 residues. Germline V gene sequence: CDR1 MNHNY, CDR2 SVGAGI (reference sequence). The CDR3, as DNA: TGTGCCAGCAGTCATGGGACAGCTAACTATAGCTACACCTTC. This sequence encodes CASSHGTANYSYTF.

A remark on this clonotype: Lacking the conserved final phenylalanine or tryptophan, this CDR3 likely reflects a read error. V is TRBV6-1 and J is TRBJ2-3; 11 nucleotides match TRBD2. V lost 3 bases and J lost 9; bases outside the gene matches: 11. Germline CDR1 is MNHNS and CDR2 is SASEGT. The CDR3 totals 16 residues. CDR3 sequence reads: CASSEILAGGRETQYY. For the CDR3, the DNA is TGTGCCAGCAGTGAGATCTTAGCGGGAGGGCGCGAAACGCAGTATTAT.

The chain employs TRBV6-5 and TRBJ1-1; weak D call: TRBD1 (6 bases). V lost 7 bases and J lost 1, with 10 bases in between. CDR3 length: 13 residues. Germline V gene data show CDR1 as MNHEY and CDR2 as SVGAGI. The CDR3 bases are TGTGCCAGCACTAGGACAGCGAACACTGAAGCTTTCTTT. Its translation: CASTRTANTEAFF.

This clonotype was seen once. Since the CDR3 does not end with the conserved phenylalanine or tryptophan, this likely comes from a read error. The CDR3 reads CASSQPVTNSYEQYL. In nucleotides, the CDR3 is TGCGCTAGTAGCCAACCCGTGACGAACTCCTACGAGCAGTACCTC. The gene calls are TRBV4-1 and TRBJ2-7; no clear D. CDR3 length: 15 amino acids. Germline CDR1 and CDR2: MGHRA and YSYEKL.

With respect to this clonotype: One junction end does not reproduce the germline sequence, and a read error may be involved. J is TRBJ2-3 and V is TRBV4-1, with TRBD1 matching 9 bases. Per the germline V gene, CDR1 is MGHRA and CDR2 is YSYEKL. There are 14 residues in the CDR3. CDR3: CANSQRTGAYTQYF. In DNA, the CDR3 is TGCGCCAACAGCCAGCGGACAGGGGCATATACGCAGTATTTT.

On this clonotype: One end of the junction is discordant with germline, which a read error may explain. The genes are TRBV6-5 and TRBJ2-7, with TRBD2 matching over 11 bases. The length of the CDR3 is 15 residues. CDR1 is MNHEY and CDR2 is SVGAGI in the germline V gene. CDR3 residues: CASKTSGSVTYEEYF. CDR3 sequence (DNA): TGTGCCAGCAAAACTAGCGGGAGTGTAACCTACGAGGAGTACTTC.

On this clonotype itself: Given a much more abundant clone one base away, this may be a read error. This chain joins TRBV20-1 and TRBJ2-1, with TRBD2 matching over 11 bases. The V and J ends lost 4 bases and 0 bases, in that order; junction bases with no gene match: 5. The CDR3 consists of 16 residues. Germline V gene lookup returns CDR1 DFQATT and CDR2 SNEGSKA (reference sequence). CDR3 nucleotide sequence: TGCAGTGCTACCGAGACTAGCGGGACCTCCTACAATGAGCAGTTCTTC. Amino acid sequence: CSATETSGTSYNEQFF.

Remarks on this clonotype: The junction does not match germline at one end; this may be a read error. The CDR3 DNA sequence: TGTGCCAGCAGCTTGGACGCGGGACAGGGGAGAACCGGAGAGCTGTTTTTT. Protein product: CASSLDAGQGRTGELFF. The rearrangement links TRBV5-6 to TRBJ2-2, with 10 bases fitting TRBD1. Per the germline V gene, CDR1 is SGHDT and CDR2 is YYEEEE. CDR3 size: 17 residues.

This clonotype was seen ten or more times. The chain couples TRBV12-3 or TRBV12-4 to TRBJ2-7, with 8 bases that match TRBD1. After removal of 6 bases from V and 7 bases from J, the junction contained 17 bases not matched to a gene. CDR3 length equals 16 residues. CDR3 bases: TGTGCCAGCAGCCCAGGATACCGGACAGGGTCAGGAGAGCAGTACTTC. Protein product: CASSPGYRTGSGEQYF.

This clonotype was counted ten times or more. The chain combines TRBV4-2 with TRBJ2-7; 8 bases are shared with TRBD1. Germline CDR1 reads LGHNA; CDR2 reads YNFKEQ. The V segment lost 0 bases and the J segment 4 bases; nucleotides outside the gene matches: 8. The CDR3 runs to 16 residues. The CDR3 DNA reads as TGTGCCAGCAGCCAAGATTGGAGTCAGGGGGCTTACGAGCAGTACTTC. Encoded protein: CASSQDWSQGAYEQYF.

To note about this clonotype: A much larger clone differs by one base, so this may be a read error. The genes are TRBV6-4 and TRBJ2-1; D ambiguous. V shed 5 bases and J shed 6 bases, with 17 bases lying between them. The CDR3 is 15 amino acids. Germline CDR1 is MRHNA and CDR2 is SNTAGT. CDR3 in DNA: TGTGCCAGCAGTAACTTGTCTGGCCCATCCAATGAGCAGTTCTTC. The encoded protein is CASSNLSGPSNEQFF.

The genes are TRBV11-3 and TRBJ2-1; no definite D call. Germline lookup yields CDR1 SGHNT and CDR2 YENEEA. Trimming left V 10 bases short and J 6 bases short, with 13 bases between. This CDR3 is built from 12 residues. CDR3 bases: TGTGCCATAGGCTTAGACCGCAATGAGCAGTTCTTC. Translating gives CAIGLDRNEQFF.

This clonotype was found once. The germline gene is not matched at one end of the junction; a read error may be the cause. This chain's CDR3 is CASSYSTVTDTQYF. The CDR3 bases are TGTGCCAGCAGCTATAGCACTGTCACAGATACGCAGTACTTT. The chain has TRBV6-2 or TRBV6-3 and TRBJ2-3; no clear D. The CDR3 is made up of 14 amino acids. The germline V gene encodes CDR1 MNHEY and CDR2 SVGEGT.

This clonotype came up many times. V is TRBV20-1 and J is TRBJ1-6; D remains ambiguous. Germline CDR1 and CDR2: DFQATT and SNEGSKA (reference sequence). This CDR3 contains 15 residues. Trimming stripped 4 bases from V and 7 bases from J, with 17 bases between. In DNA form, the CDR3 reads TGCAGTGCTACTGGGAACAGTCGGACCAATTCACCCCTCCACTTT. Protein: CSATGNSRTNSPLHF.

This clonotype is medium-sized (0.01 to 0.1%) within its sample. The chain combines TRBV4-1 with TRBJ1-2; no definite D call. CDR3 length: 14 amino acids. V was cut by 5 bases and J by 0 bases, with 10 bases left in between. Germline-derived CDR1 and CDR2 are MGHRA and YSYEKL. CDR3 residues: CASSDPAANYGYTF. For the CDR3, the DNA is TGCGCCAGCAGCGACCCTGCGGCTAACTATGGCTACACCTTC.

The sample holds many counts of this clonotype. The V gene is TRBV10-3, the J gene TRBJ1-6; no reliable D call. CDR3 length: 14 residues. Germline V gene sequence: CDR1 ENHRY, CDR2 SYGVKD. V was cut by 10 bases and J by 6 bases, with 16 bases left in between. CDR3 amino acids: CATSPAAGNSPLHF. DNA of the CDR3: TGTGCCACTTCACCGGCGGCGGGTAATTCACCCCTCCACTTT.

The V gene is TRBV11-3, the J gene TRBJ2-4; the match to TRBD1 covers 7 bases. Trimming at V came to 6 bases and at J to 15 bases, leaving 17 bases not matched to a gene. Germline V gene data show CDR1 as SGHNT and CDR2 as YENEEA. This CDR3 has 14 amino acids. The CDR3 is CASSSTGEGGVPYF. CDR3 coding DNA: TGTGCCAGCAGTTCAACAGGGGAAGGGGGCGTTCCGTACTTC.

With regard to this clonotype: The junction differs from germline at one of its ends, possibly a read error. The chain joins TRBV12-3 or TRBV12-4 to TRBJ1-5; 9 nucleotides agree with TRBD1. This CDR3 is 14 amino acids long. CDR3 sequence (DNA): TGTACCAGCAGCCCTACAGGGGGCAATCAGCCCCAACATTTT. Protein: CTSSPTGGNQPQHF.

Details on this clonotype: The CDR3 does not close with the conserved phenylalanine or tryptophan, likely indicating a read error. The limits of the CDR3 on the DNA are not certain, so only TCRdb's listed CDR3 is given. J is TRBJ1-4 and V is TRBV10-2; the D call TRBD1 from the table was never checked on the DNA. CDR1 WSHSY and CDR2 SAAADI come from the germline V gene. The CDR3 totals 12 residues, both ends included. The CDR3 spells CASGRQNEKLLL.

Remarks on this clonotype: Relative to the germline gene, one junction end is altered; a read error may explain this. The chain employs TRBV29-1 and TRBJ2-4; TRBD1 matches at 9 bases. The CDR3 runs to 13 residues. The germline V gene encodes CDR1 SQVTM and CDR2 ANQGSEA. The CDR3 loop reads CSALQGAKNIRYF. CDR3 DNA: TGCAGCGCCCTACAGGGGGCCAAAAACATTCGGTACTTC. Complete variable domain (other parts from reference TRBV29-1 and TRBJ2-4): SAVISQKPSRDICQRGTSLTIQCQVDSQVTMMFWYRQQPGQSLTLIATANQGSEATYESGFVIDKFPISRPNLTFSTLTVSNMSPEDSSIYLCSALQGAKNIRYFGAGTRLSVL.

The rearrangement uses TRBV6-5 and TRBJ1-1, with 7 bases that match TRBD1. V lost 5 bases, J lost 6 bases, and 6 bases stayed unmatched. CDR1 MNHEY and CDR2 SVGAGI come from the germline V gene. This CDR3 has 13 residues. CDR3 amino acids: CASSHPGGAEAFF. The CDR3 DNA sequence: TGTGCCAGCAGTCACCCAGGGGGGGCTGAAGCTTTCTTT.

For this clonotype: Compared with germline, one end of the junction differs, possibly owing to a read error. This chain joins TRBV30 and TRBJ1-2, with 10 bases aligning to TRBD1. The germline CDR1 and CDR2 sequences are GTSNPN and SVGIG (reference sequence). The CDR3 contains 16 residues. The DNA for the CDR3 is TGTGCTTGGATTGGAGACAGGGGGCGGACTAACAATGGCTACACCTTC. Its protein is CAWIGDRGRTNNGYTF.

This chain connects TRBV7-9 to TRBJ2-1; D is possibly TRBD2 (6 bases). CDR3 length: 14 residues. V shed 1 base and J shed 10 bases, with 14 bases lying between them. Germline CDR1 SEHNR, CDR2 FQNEAQ (reference sequence). DNA for the CDR3: TGTGCCAGCAGCTTAGGGGGACTTGGGAACGAGCAGTTCTTC. Its protein product is CASSLGGLGNEQFF.

In the case of this clonotype: One junction end does not reproduce the germline sequence, and a read error may be involved. V gene TRBV5-6 combines with J gene TRBJ2-6, with D maybe TRBD1 (5 bases). This CDR3 is built from 16 residues. Germline CDR1 reads SGHDT; CDR2 reads YYEEEE. The CDR3 protein is CVSSLWWRSGANVLAF. The CDR3 nucleotides are TGTGTCAGCAGCTTGTGGTGGCGGTCTGGGGCCAACGTCCTGGCTTTC.

CDR3 bases: TGTGCCAGCAGGGCGATCCAGAACACCGGGGAGCTGTTTTTT. It translates to CASRAIQNTGELFF. The rearrangement uses TRBV2 and TRBJ2-2; D ambiguous. V was cut by 6 bases and J by 1 base, with 9 bases left in between. The CDR3 consists of 14 residues. Germline V lookup: CDR1 SNHLY, CDR2 FYNNEI.

Details on this clonotype: Germline is not matched at one junction end, which may reflect a read error. The J gene is TRBJ1-3, the V gene TRBV10-3; weak D call: TRBD1 (5 bases). Looked up from germline, CDR1 is ENHRY and CDR2 is SYGVKD. This CDR3 contains 13 residues. CDR3 in amino acids: CAVSQGPRNTMHF. Written as DNA, the CDR3 is TGTGCCGTCTCTCAGGGACCTAGAAACACCATGCATTTT.

A few counts support this clonotype. A much larger clone lies one base from this, so it may be a read error. The chain links TRBV12-3 or TRBV12-4 to TRBJ2-5, with D possibly TRBD1 on 6 matching bases. The length of the CDR3 is 13 residues. In DNA form, the CDR3 reads TGTACCAGCAGTTTCCGGGACAAGGAGACCCAGTACTTC. Its protein product is CTSSFRDKETQYF.